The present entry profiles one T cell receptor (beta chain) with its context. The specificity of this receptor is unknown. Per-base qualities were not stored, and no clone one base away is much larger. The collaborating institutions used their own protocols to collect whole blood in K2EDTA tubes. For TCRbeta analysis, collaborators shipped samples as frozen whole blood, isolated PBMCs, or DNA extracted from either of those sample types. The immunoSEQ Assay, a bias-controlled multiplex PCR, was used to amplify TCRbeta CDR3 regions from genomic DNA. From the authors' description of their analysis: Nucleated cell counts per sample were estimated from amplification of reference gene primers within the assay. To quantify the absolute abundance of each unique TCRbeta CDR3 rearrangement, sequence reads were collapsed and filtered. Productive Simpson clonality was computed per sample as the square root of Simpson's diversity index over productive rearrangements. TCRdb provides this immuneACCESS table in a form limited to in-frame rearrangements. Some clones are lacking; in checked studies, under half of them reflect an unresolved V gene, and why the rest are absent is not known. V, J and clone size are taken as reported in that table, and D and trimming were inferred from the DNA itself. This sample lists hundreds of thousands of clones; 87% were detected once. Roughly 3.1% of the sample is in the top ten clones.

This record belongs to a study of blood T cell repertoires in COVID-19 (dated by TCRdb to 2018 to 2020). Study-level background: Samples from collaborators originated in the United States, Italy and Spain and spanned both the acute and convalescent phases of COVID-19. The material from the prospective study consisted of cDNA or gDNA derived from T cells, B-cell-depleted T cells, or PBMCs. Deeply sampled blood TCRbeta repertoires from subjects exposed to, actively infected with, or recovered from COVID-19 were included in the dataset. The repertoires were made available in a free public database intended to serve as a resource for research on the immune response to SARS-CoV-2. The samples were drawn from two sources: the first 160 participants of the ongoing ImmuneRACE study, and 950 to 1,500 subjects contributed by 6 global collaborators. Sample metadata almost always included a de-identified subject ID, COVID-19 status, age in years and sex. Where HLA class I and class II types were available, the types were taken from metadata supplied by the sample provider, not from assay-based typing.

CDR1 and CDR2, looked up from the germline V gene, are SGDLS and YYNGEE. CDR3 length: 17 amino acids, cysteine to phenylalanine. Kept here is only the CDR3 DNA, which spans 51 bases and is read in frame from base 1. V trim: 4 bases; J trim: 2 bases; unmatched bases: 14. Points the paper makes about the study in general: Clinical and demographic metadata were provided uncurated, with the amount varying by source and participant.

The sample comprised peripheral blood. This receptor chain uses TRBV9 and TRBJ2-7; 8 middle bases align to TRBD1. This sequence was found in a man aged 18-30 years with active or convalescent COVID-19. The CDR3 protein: CASSPTPGSQGAYEQYF. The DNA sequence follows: TGTGCCAGCAGCCCAACCCCCGGGTCACAGGGGGCCTACGAGCAGTACTTC.